This T cell receptor beta chain comes out of a study of graft-versus-host responses after intestinal transplantation. For the study at large: The whole recipient group had anti-thymocyte globulin induction followed by tacrolimus and steroids for about three years. Regarding the study as a whole: Early post-transplant HvG declines showed an association with peak circulating GvH clone levels. When patients had graft-donor T cell macrochimerism, their allografts held high graft-versus-host to host-versus-graft clonal ratios. GvH clones surfaced in recipient marrow, some emerging earlier in ileum or blood.

Points on this clone: Its antigen is not identified.

Produced via immunoSEQ multiplex PCR; TCRdb's table is partial and in-frame only. The sample holds 85,000 to 100,000 clones, about 91% seen once. V lost 5 bases to trimming and J lost 8 bases, with 21 bases between them. Germline V CDR1 and CDR2: SGHTA, FQGNSA. The CDR3 runs 15 residues. The origin of this receptor is a human donor who was the organ donor for an intestinal transplant. The chain recombines TRBV7-2 with TRBJ1-2; no clear D gene. The sample in question was unstimulated CD4+ T cells sorted from spleen or lymph node cells, obtained before transplant. The CDR3 DNA is TGTGCCAGCAGCCCCCAATCCGGACTGCAGATGGGCTACACCTTC. It codes for CASSPQSGLQMGYTF.